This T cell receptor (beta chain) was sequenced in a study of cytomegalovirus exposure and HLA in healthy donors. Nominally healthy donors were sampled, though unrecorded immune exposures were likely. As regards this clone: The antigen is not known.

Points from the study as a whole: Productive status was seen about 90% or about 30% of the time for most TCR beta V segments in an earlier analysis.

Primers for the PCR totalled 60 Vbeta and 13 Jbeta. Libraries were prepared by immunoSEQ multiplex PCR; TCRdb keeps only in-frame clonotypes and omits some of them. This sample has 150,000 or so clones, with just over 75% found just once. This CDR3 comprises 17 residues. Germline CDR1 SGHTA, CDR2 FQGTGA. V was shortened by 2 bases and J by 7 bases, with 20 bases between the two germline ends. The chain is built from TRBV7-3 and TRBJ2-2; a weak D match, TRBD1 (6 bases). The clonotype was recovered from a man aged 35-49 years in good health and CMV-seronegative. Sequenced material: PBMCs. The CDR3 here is CASSLYPSAGENGELFF. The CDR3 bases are TGTGCCAGCAGCTTATACCCCTCGGCAGGGGAGAACGGGGAGCTGTTTTTT.